This T cell receptor beta chain was sequenced in a study of cytomegalovirus exposure and HLA in healthy donors (dated by TCRdb to 2016 to 2017). Study-wide context: In an earlier analysis of approximately 640 of the donors, 250 to 300 Gb of sequence data and just under 120 million unique TCR beta sequences from about 190 million T cells were reported. Approximately 330 gigabases of sequencing data and 70 million to 95 million unique TCR sequences made up an early release that covered over 550 HLA-typed donors. Of the 398 genotyped donors, over 80% were placed in the genetic ancestry cluster associated with self-reported Caucasian donors. The study aimed to test whether signatures of past pathogen exposure could be identified by cataloging public T cell receptors. Using immunosequencing, the study profiled T cell repertoires from around 680 subjects and related those repertoires to cytomegalovirus serostatus. In addition to the first cohort of hundreds of subjects, a separate validation cohort of under 150 different subjects was used. To predict cytomegalovirus infection status, the study combined high-throughput TCR immunosequencing, statistical association of individual TCRs with disease status, and machine learning. A later analysis re-analyzed previously published TCR beta repertoires from 500 to 700 donors and added high-resolution HLA genotyping to study TCR occurrence patterns. Rather than drawing on any new phenotypic data, the later analysis identified candidate immune exposures from TCR beta sequences and the way those sequences occurred across donors. An earlier analysis of 450 to 750 of the donors used high-throughput TCR beta sequencing to judge whether each TCR beta V gene segment behaved as functional or pseudogenic. Alongside the repertoire data, information on donor age, sex, ethnicity and CMV serostatus was compiled. In a later genetic analysis, genome-wide SNP genotypes for about 65% of the roughly 700 donors were used, and that subset was treated as a discovery cohort. All discovery cohort repertoires had been generated on a single sequencing platform. Class I and class II HLA loci were covered by the typing at four-digit resolution. The number of donors typed differed by locus, with about 629-640 for A, B, C, DRB1 and DQB1, 522 for DQA1, under 610 for DPA1, and some 440 for DPB1. Roughly 5 DR-DQ haplotypes were handled as single units for association and clustering, since linkage in the cohort was strong. On average, 235,054 unique TCR beta nucleotide sequences were sequenced per donor among a few hundred genotyped donors of the cohort, with 15% to 20% of those sequences being non-productive.

What the research found in general, with its limitations: Strong co-occurrence of HLA alleles, especially DR and DQ, made assigning TCR associations to individual alleles difficult. In a later analysis, most CMV-associated TCR beta chains were found to appear HLA-restricted, with HLA associations seemingly driven largely by CMV exposure. Because HLA typing was missing for some donors at each locus, association tests included only the typed subset. The cohort was sequenced for TCR beta chains only, and without alpha or paired-chain data the features that could be detected were limited. In vitro tests confirmed that a few of the cytomegalovirus-associated TCR beta chains recognize cytomegalovirus antigens. In a later analysis, several top co-occurrence clusters were reported to appear linked to parvovirus B19, influenza, CMV and Epstein-Barr virus. Because the 87-base-pair reads could not distinguish some IMGT-functional V segments, including TRBV6-2 and TRBV6-3, those segments were excluded. An earlier analysis of around 500 of the donors showed that most TCR beta V segments appeared in productive rearrangements either about 90% or about 30% of the time, which broadly matched IMGT annotations. Most TCR sequences were observed very rarely across donors, whereas some public TCRs were present in many individuals. The authors suggested that the approach could potentially be generalized to other disease states and immunological phenotypes. The presence/absence analyses assumed that sequencing depth was roughly uniform across donors, and that assumption may not be true. A later analysis found that HLA-associated TCR beta chains were more clonally expanded and had lower generation probabilities than equally common non-associated chains. Correlated functional status among segregating V segments might reflect linkage disequilibrium, but an unknown experimental factor could not be ruled out. An association between a missense DCLRE1C variant and V-gene and J-gene trimming of TCR beta chains was found in a later genetic analysis and replicated in an independent cohort. Cytomegalovirus status was reported to be diagnosed by the classifier with high specificity and sensitivity in both the original and validation cohorts. In a later genetic analysis, fewer N-insertions in productive TCRs were reported among donors in an Asian-associated ancestry cluster than the approximately 710-donor mean. A further reported finding was that TCR beta sequences accurately predicted the HLA-A and HLA-B alleles for most subjects in the first cohort. A later analysis associated 16,951 TCR beta sequences with specific HLA alleles at a false discovery rate of 0.05. Because counts were too low, more than 15 rarely observed V segments, including chromosome 9 orphons, were excluded from the earlier analysis of 587 of the donors. Immune exposure information for the cohort was limited to CMV serostatus. The study listed approximately 150 TCR beta chains as associated with cytomegalovirus. According to a later analysis, TCR association rates differed among HLA loci, with DRB1 alleles showing the most associated TCRs and HLA-C alleles showing the fewest. A cluster of highly shared sequence variants was judged likely to be a technical artifact of the sequencing pipeline.

As regards this clone: Its antigen is still unknown.

The receptor library was made with the immunoSEQ multiplex PCR assay. The multiplex PCR relied on a mix of 60 forward primers for TCR Vbeta segments and 13 reverse primers for TCR Jbeta segments. The CDR3 region of rearranged TCR beta genes was amplified from genomic DNA by a multiplex PCR assay. The amplified TCR beta libraries were sequenced on the Illumina HiSeq System as 87-base-pair reads. The original methods were these. A later analysis counted approximately 84 million unique TCR beta chains across the 666 repertoires, and roughly 9.9 million of these chains were shared by at least two donors. Raw reads were error-corrected and collapsed into unique sequences by a nearest-neighbor algorithm in which closely related sequences were merged to remove PCR and sequencing errors. Alignment of CDR3 sequences to IMGT reference sequences was used to assign V, D and J gene segments. For a sequence to be retained, at least a six-nucleotide match to both a V gene segment and a J gene segment was required. Rearrangements were classified as productive when the CDR3 lacked stop codons and remained in frame with V and J, and all other rearrangements were classified as non-productive. Following IMGT convention, CDR3 was defined as the stretch from the second conserved V-encoded cysteine up to the conserved J-encoded phenylalanine. The earlier analysis of a few hundred of the donors excluded sequences that lacked an unambiguous match to a single V gene segment. In an earlier analysis of several hundred of the donors, a V segment was called functional when productive rearrangements were above 56.7%, and segregating when the standard deviation between donors exceeded 5%. A statistical classification framework was built for diagnosing cytomegalovirus status from the catalog of TCR beta chain sequences. V and J gene assignment, in a later analysis, came from comparing TCR nucleotide sequences with IMGT/GENE-DB human TR gene sequences. The TCRdist pipeline was used in a later analysis to assign CDR3 sequences and most-parsimonious VDJ recombination scenarios. In a later analysis, every TCR beta chain was defined by the combination of its CDR3 amino acid sequence and its V-gene family, and reads without a unique V-gene family were dropped. As a way to deal with suspected cross-contamination and a sequencing artifact, a later analysis dropped under 600 nucleotide sequences that were highly shared and had low generation probability. In a later analysis, a clonal expansion index for each public chain was calculated from normalized within-repertoire ranks of inferred template counts. In a later analysis, generation probabilities were computed using a VDJ recombination model fitted to out-of-frame rearrangements, and the results were checked against IGoR. Hypergeometric tests were used in a later analysis to score TCR-TCR, TCR-HLA and TCR-CMV co-occurrence, with a repertoire-size bias correction applied to the TCR pairs. A later analysis estimated false discovery rates by permuting HLA or CMV assignments 20 times. A later analysis grouped co-occurring TCRs with DBSCAN, adding TCRdist sequence similarity when clustering within HLA-allele-positive subsets. Repertoires with fewer than 30,000 or more than 120,000 public chains were left out of co-occurrence clustering, as were four to six repertoires with anomalous nucleotide sharing. Held by TCRdb, this immuneACCESS table contains in-frame sequences only and omits some clones. Under half of the omission traces to an unresolved V gene where checked; the cause of the rest is unknown. V, J and clone size were drawn from that table, and D and trimming were deduced from the DNA. This sample's table contains around 130,000 clones. Less than 2.5% of the sample is in the top ten clones.

The cohort consisted of some 730 healthy bone marrow donors. Cohort members were all nominally healthy when sampled, although unrecorded immune exposures were likely present. The donor tested CMV seronegative, placing the donor among the 350 or so seronegative members of the cohort. Each donor provided a peripheral blood sample, and peripheral blood mononuclear cells were used for TCR beta sequencing. The Qiagen DNeasy Blood Extraction Kit was used to extract genomic DNA from the blood cell samples. The V end gives up 0 bases and the J end 9 bases, leaving 6 bases in the junction not matched to a gene. CDR1 and CDR2 are drawn from the germline V gene (reference sequence): LNHNV, YYDKDF. The CDR3 goes from the cysteine to the phenylalanine over 15 residues. The CDR3 DNA has 45 bases and is translated from base 1.

Sequenced material: PBMCs. The V and J segments used are TRBV15 and TRBJ2-1, and 9 junctional nucleotides match TRBD2. The sequence derives from a woman aged 60-75 years in good health and CMV-seronegative. The CDR3 reads as follows: CATSREGGGAFEQFF. The nucleotides are TGTGCCACCAGCAGAGAAGGCGGGGGGGCCTTTGAGCAGTTCTTC.